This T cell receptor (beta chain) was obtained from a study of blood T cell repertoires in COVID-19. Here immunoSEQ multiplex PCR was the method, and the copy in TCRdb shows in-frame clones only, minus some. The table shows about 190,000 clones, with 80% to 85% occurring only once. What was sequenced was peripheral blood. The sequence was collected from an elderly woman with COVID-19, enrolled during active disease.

The CDR3 is CAWVKGDYTEAFF. CDR3 nucleotide sequence: TGTGCCTGGGTTAAAGGCGACTACACTGAAGCTTTCTTT. The chain recombines TRBV30 with TRBJ1-1, with D unresolved. The CDR3 is made up of 13 amino acids. V lost 5 bases, J lost 3 bases, and 13 bases lay in between. From germline, CDR1 is GTSNPN and CDR2 SVGIG (reference sequence).